This TCR beta chain originates from a study of T-cell reconstitution after alpha-beta-depleted transplantation in children. About this clonotype itself: Its antigen is not known.

Findings of the study overall: Some patients' high day-60 TCRbeta diversity was attributed to recipient cells surviving conditioning. Reports say that about two months after transplant, the alpha-beta T cells came out of several hundred graft clones that had expanded.

Per the germline V gene, CDR1 is SQVTM and CDR2 is ANQGSEA. The V gene lost 7 bases and the J gene lost 0 bases, with 12 bases spanning the gap. The CDR3 consists of 13 residues. The TCRbeta library incorporated unique molecular identifiers. TCRdb reanalysed the PCR reads using MiXCR and keeps one entry per CDR3 protein. The sample consists of 800,000 to 1,000,000 distinct CDR3 sequences, 25% to 30% of them appearing once. The sequences come from PBMCs, mostly from graft donor cells, collected 360 days after TCRalphabeta/CD19-depleted stem cell transplant. The chain carries TRBV29-1 and TRBJ2-5; D remains unclear. This clonotype was sampled from a boy younger than two who had a stem cell transplant for SCID, so the T cells may come from the graft donor. CDR3 DNA sequence: TGCAGCGGATTGGACCCGTACCAAGAGACCCAGTACTTC. Translated: CSGLDPYQETQYF.